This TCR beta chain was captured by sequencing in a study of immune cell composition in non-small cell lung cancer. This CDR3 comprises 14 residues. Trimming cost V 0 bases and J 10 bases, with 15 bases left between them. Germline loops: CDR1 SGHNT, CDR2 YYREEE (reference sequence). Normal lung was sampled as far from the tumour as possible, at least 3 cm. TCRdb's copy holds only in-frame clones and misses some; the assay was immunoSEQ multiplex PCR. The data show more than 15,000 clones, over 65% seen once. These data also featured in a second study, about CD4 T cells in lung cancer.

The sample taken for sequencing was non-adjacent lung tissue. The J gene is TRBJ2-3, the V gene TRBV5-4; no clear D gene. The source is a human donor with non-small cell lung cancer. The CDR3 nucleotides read TGTGCCAGCAGCTTGGCGCTAACTGGGTGGGCGCAGTATTTT. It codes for CASSLALTGWAQYF. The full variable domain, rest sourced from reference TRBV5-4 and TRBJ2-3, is ETGVTQSPTHLIKTRGQQVTLRCSSQSGHNTVSWYQQALGQGPQFIFQYYREEENGRGNFPPRFSGLQFPNYSSELNVNALELDDSALYLCASSLALTGWAQYFGPGTRLTVL.